A selection of T cell receptor beta chains follows, all from one sample in a study of a mutant IDH1 vaccine in newly diagnosed glioma. TCRdb's copy holds only in-frame clones and misses some; the assay was immunoSEQ multiplex PCR. This repertoire shows about 56,000 clones, over 80% found once; its top ten account for approximately 3.4%. No cognate antigen is known for these TCRs. Material: PBMCs, obtained from a glioma patient whose treatment included an IDH1 peptide vaccine. These receptors originate from a woman aged 50 to 60 with glioma. The CDR3 runs from the conserved cysteine through the conserved F or W. D genes are given only for firm matches. Some rows have no size entry. The others give once, few or many, or a class for an expanded clone.

CDR3nt | CDR3aa | d_gene | v_gene | abundance | j_gene
TGTGCCAGCAGCCGTGACAGTCCCGATCAGCCCCAGCATTTT | CASSRDSPDQPQHF | NA | TRBV2 | NA | TRBJ1-5
TGTGCCAGCAGCTTTTTTATGGGGGGCTCTGGAAACACCATATATTTT | CASSFFMGGSGNTIYF | NA | TRBV5-4 | NA | TRBJ1-3
TGCGCCAGCAGCCAAGATAGGACTAGCGGGGGCACAGATACGCAGTATTTT | CASSQDRTSGGTDTQYF | TRBD2 | TRBV4-3 | NA | TRBJ2-3
TGTGCCAGCAGCCAAGATTTTAACCTTTGGGAGGGTGTTAATGAAAAACTGTTTTTT | CASSQDFNLWEGVNEKLFF | NA | TRBV4-2 | NA | TRBJ1-4
TGCGCCAGCAGCTTGTCGGGATCGAGAGTTTACAATGAGCAGTTCTTC | CASSLSGSRVYNEQFF | NA | TRBV5-1 | NA | TRBJ2-1
TGCGCCAGCAGTCAGTCGGAGGGGGCGGGCACCGGGGAGCTGTTTTTT | CASSQSEGAGTGELFF | NA | TRBV5-1 | NA | TRBJ2-2
TGTGCCAGCAGCTTAGAGTACTCTGGAAACACCATATATTTT | CASSLEYSGNTIYF | NA | TRBV7-2 | NA | TRBJ1-3
TGCAGCGTAGGTAGGGATTATGGCTACACCTTC | CSVGRDYGYTF | NA | TRBV29-1 | few | TRBJ1-2
TGCGCCAGCAGTCACTTACGGAGAAATCAGCCCCAGCATTTT | CASSHLRRNQPQHF | NA | TRBV23-1 | NA | TRBJ1-5
TGTGCCAGCAGCAGTTTAGGACTGATCCAAGAGACCCAGTACTTC | CASSSLGLIQETQYF | NA | TRBV5-6 | NA | TRBJ2-5
TGTGCCAGTAGTATTGGGGCGGGAGAGACCCAGTACTTC | CASSIGAGETQYF | NA | TRBV19 | once | TRBJ2-5
TGTGCCAGCAGTGACACTAGCGGGGACACCGGGGAGCTGTTTTTT | CASSDTSGDTGELFF | TRBD2 | TRBV6-4 | few | TRBJ2-2
TGTGCCAGTAGGGGGACCGACTCTGGAGCTTTCTTT | CASRGTDSGAFF | NA | TRBV19 | NA | TRBJ1-1
TGTGCCAGCAGCTCCCGGGACAGGGTTTTGTACTTC | CASSSRDRVLYF | TRBD1 | TRBV7-6 | NA | TRBJ2-7
TGCGCCAGCAGCACCCCTAGCACAGATACGCAGTATTTT | CASSTPSTDTQYF | NA | TRBV5-1 | NA | TRBJ2-3
TGTGCCAGCAGCTCCTCGGGTAGAGGTCAGCCCCAGCATTTT | CASSSSGRGQPQHF | NA | TRBV5-6 | NA | TRBJ1-5
TGTGCCTGGAGTGGGTGGGAAAGTGTGCAGTACTTC | CAWSGWESVQYF | NA | TRBV30 | NA | TRBJ2-7
TGTGCCAGCAGCGGAAACCGGGACAGAAACGAAAAACTGTTTTTT | CASSGNRDRNEKLFF | TRBD1 | TRBV5-4 | NA | TRBJ1-4
TGCGCCAGCAGCCAAGACCCAGGCTCTTGGGGCTACACCTTC | CASSQDPGSWGYTF | NA | TRBV4-3 | once | TRBJ1-2
TGTGCCAGCAGCTTGGACAGGGTACCCGAAAAACTGTTTTTT | CASSLDRVPEKLFF | NA | TRBV5-6 | NA | TRBJ1-4
TGTGCCAGCAGCTCTGGAACTGAAGCTTTCTTT | CASSSGTEAFF | NA | TRBV9 | NA | TRBJ1-1
TGTGCCAGCAGTGAAGTCGGCAGGGGTGACTATGGCTACACCTTC | CASSEVGRGDYGYTF | NA | TRBV25-1 | few | TRBJ1-2
TGCAGCTCCTCCAAGGGGGGGTATAATGGCTACACCTTC | CSSSKGGYNGYTF | NA | TRBV29-1 | NA | TRBJ1-2
TGTGCCAGCAGCAAGGTGGAGGGGGAGCAGTACTTC | CASSKVEGEQYF | NA | TRBV5-6 | NA | TRBJ2-7
TGTGCCAGCAGTGACAGCTTGGGTCAGCCCCAGCATTTT | CASSDSLGQPQHF | NA | TRBV6-6 | NA | TRBJ1-5
TGTGCCAGCAGCGTGGGACCGGAGCCCACTGAAGCTTTCTTT | CASSVGPEPTEAFF | NA | TRBV9 | NA | TRBJ1-1
TGCGCCAGCAGCCAAGGGCGGGGGGGCCCTGGGGAGCTGTTTTTT | CASSQGRGGPGELFF | TRBD2 | TRBV4-1 | once | TRBJ2-2
TGCGCCAGCAGCTTGGGTCGGGGTGTTAAAGAGACCCAGTACTTC | CASSLGRGVKETQYF | NA | TRBV5-1 | NA | TRBJ2-5
TGTGCCAGCAGCCCAGGAGGCAGGGAAGAGACCCAGTACTTC | CASSPGGREETQYF | NA | TRBV5-4 | NA | TRBJ2-5
TGTGCCAGCAGGACTTTGAACACTGAAGCTTTCTTT | CASRTLNTEAFF | NA | TRBV19 | NA | TRBJ1-1
TGTGCCAGCAGTGAGACCCTTTCGAACACTGAAGCTTTCTTT | CASSETLSNTEAFF | NA | TRBV6-5 | NA | TRBJ1-1
TGTGCCAGCCGCAGTTCAAGACGCCCTCTCGAGACCCAGTACTTC | CASRSSRRPLETQYF | NA | TRBV19 | NA | TRBJ2-5
TGCGCCAGCAGCCAACTAGCGGAGAACACAGATACGCAGTATTTT | CASSQLAENTDTQYF | TRBD2 | TRBV5-1 | NA | TRBJ2-3
TGTGCCAGCAGTAAAATAGGGAACTATGGCTACACCTTC | CASSKIGNYGYTF | NA | TRBV6-5 | once | TRBJ1-2
TGCGCCAGGACCGGCAAGGGGGGGTTGAACACTGAAGCTTTCTTT | CARTGKGGLNTEAFF | NA | TRBV10-1 | NA | TRBJ1-1
TGCGCCAGCAGCTTGGTAGGGGACAGAAAGGGCTACGAGCAGTACTTC | CASSLVGDRKGYEQYF | TRBD1 | TRBV5-1 | NA | TRBJ2-7
TGTGCCAGCAGTTTAGCCAGACCTAACTATGGCTACACCTTC | CASSLARPNYGYTF | NA | TRBV28 | NA | TRBJ1-2
TGTGCCAGCAGCTTAGAATCTAGGGCACCCGTCGGGGAGCTGTTTTTT | CASSLESRAPVGELFF | NA | TRBV7-9 | NA | TRBJ2-2
TGTGCCAGCAGCCAAGATCAGGTTGGCGGGGGCTACAATGAGCAGTTCTTC | CASSQDQVGGGYNEQFF | TRBD2 | TRBV4-2 | NA | TRBJ2-1
TGTGCCAGCAGCTTTAGCGGGGGCGCCTCCTACGAGCAGTACTTC | CASSFSGGASYEQYF | TRBD2 | TRBV5-5 | NA | TRBJ2-7
TGTGCCAGCAGCACCGGGACAGTCTTCTCCTACGAGCAGTACTTC | CASSTGTVFSYEQYF | TRBD1 | TRBV28 | NA | TRBJ2-7
TGCGCCAGCACCAAAAGCACAGGGGGTGGTGAGCAGTTCTTC | CASTKSTGGGEQFF | TRBD1 | TRBV5-1 | few | TRBJ2-1
TGCGCCAGCAGGAGGAACACCGGGGAGCTGTTTTTT | CASRRNTGELFF | NA | TRBV5-1 | NA | TRBJ2-2
TGTGCCAGCAGTTTAAGGGGACAGGCCGGCTATGGCTACACCTTC | CASSLRGQAGYGYTF | TRBD1 | TRBV27 | NA | TRBJ1-2
TGCGCCAGCAGCTTGGGGCAGGCTAATGAAAAACTGTTTTTT | CASSLGQANEKLFF | NA | TRBV5-1 | once | TRBJ1-4
TGCGCCAGCAGCCAAGATCACCCCGGGGACTATGGCTACACCTTC | CASSQDHPGDYGYTF | NA | TRBV4-1 | NA | TRBJ1-2
TGTGCCAGCAGCGTAGAAGCAGGGGGGACCTCTGGAAACACCATATATTTT | CASSVEAGGTSGNTIYF | TRBD1 | TRBV9 | NA | TRBJ1-3
TGCGCCAGCAGCTTGGACCGGGACAATGAGCAGTTCTTC | CASSLDRDNEQFF | NA | TRBV5-1 | NA | TRBJ2-1
TGTGCCAGCAGCTCTGCGTCCGGCACTGAAGCTTTCTTT | CASSSASGTEAFF | NA | TRBV11-3 | NA | TRBJ1-1
TGTGCCAGTCGGTCCACGGGCACAGATACGCAGTATTTT | CASRSTGTDTQYF | NA | TRBV2 | NA | TRBJ2-3
NA | CASSFGQGGYEQYF | NA | TRBV7-2 | NA | TRBJ2-7
TGTGCCAGCACGGACGGGGGCAATCAGCCCCAGCATTTT | CASTDGGNQPQHF | NA | TRBV28 | NA | TRBJ1-5